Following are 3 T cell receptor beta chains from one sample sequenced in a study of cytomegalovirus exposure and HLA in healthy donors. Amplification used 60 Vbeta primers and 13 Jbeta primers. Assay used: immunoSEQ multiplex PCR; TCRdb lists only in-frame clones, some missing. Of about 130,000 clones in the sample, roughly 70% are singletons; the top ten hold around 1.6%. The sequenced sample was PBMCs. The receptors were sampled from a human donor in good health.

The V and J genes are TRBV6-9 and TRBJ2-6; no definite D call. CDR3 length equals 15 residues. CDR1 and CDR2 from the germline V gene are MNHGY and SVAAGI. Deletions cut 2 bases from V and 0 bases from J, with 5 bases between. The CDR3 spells CASSYLRSGANVLTF. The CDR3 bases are TGTGCCAGCAGTTATCTACGCTCTGGGGCCAACGTCCTGACTTTC.

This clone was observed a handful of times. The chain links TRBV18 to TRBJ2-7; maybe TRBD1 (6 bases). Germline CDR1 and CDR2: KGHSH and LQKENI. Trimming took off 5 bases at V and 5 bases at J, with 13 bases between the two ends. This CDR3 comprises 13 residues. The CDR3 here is CASSYRDSDEQYF. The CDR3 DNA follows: TGTGCCAGCTCATACAGGGATTCCGACGAGCAGTACTTC.

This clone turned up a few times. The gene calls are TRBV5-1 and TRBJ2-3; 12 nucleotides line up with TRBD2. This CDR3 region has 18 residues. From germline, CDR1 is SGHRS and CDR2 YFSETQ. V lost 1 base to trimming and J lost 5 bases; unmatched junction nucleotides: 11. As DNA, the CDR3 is TGCGCCAGCAGCTTGACTTCTAGCGGGAGGGCCGGGGTAGATACGCAGTATTTT. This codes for CASSLTSSGRAGVDTQYF.